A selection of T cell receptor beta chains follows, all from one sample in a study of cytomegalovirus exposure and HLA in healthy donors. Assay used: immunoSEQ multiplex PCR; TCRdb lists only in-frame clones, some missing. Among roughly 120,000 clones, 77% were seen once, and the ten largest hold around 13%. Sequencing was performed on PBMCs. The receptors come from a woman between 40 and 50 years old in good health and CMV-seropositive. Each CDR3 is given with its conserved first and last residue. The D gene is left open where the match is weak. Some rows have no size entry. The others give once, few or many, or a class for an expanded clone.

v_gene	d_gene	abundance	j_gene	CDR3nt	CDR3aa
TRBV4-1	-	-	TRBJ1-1	TGCGCCAGCAGCCAAGAAGGAGGGCTTCGCACTGAAGCTTTCTTT	CASSQEGGLRTEAFF
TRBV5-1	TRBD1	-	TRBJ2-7	TGCGCCAGCAGCTTGGAAGGGGGCCGAAACTACGAGCAGTACTTC	CASSLEGGRNYEQYF
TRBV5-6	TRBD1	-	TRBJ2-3	TGTGCCAGCAGCCGGGACTCGGGACAGGGCGGAGATACGCAGTATTTT	CASSRDSGQGGDTQYF
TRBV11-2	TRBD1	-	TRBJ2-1	TGTGCCAGCAGCTTAGAGGCAGGGGGCTTGTACAATGAGCAGTTCTTC	CASSLEAGGLYNEQFF
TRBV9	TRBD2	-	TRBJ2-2	TGTGCCAGCAGCCCAGCGGGAGTCACCGGGGAGCTGTTTTTT	CASSPAGVTGELFF
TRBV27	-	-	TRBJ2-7	TGTGCCAGCAGTTCCCGGGATCCGGCTTCCTCGTGGCAGTACTTC	CASSSRDPASSWQYF
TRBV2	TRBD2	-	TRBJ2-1	TGTGCCAGCTGCTTGGGGACTAGTCGGCAAAATGAGCAGTTCTTC	CASCLGTSRQNEQFF
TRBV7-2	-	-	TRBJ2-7	TGTGCCAGCAGCCTCCTTCGGGACGAGCAGTACTTC	CASSLLRDEQYF
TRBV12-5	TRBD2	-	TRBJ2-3	TGTGCTAGTGGTCTGGGTGGGACTAGCGTCACAGATACGCAGTATTTT	CASGLGGTSVTDTQYF
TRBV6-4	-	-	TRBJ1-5	TGTGCCAGCAGTGAAAGGGGTGGCAATCAGCCCCAGCATTTT	CASSERGGNQPQHF
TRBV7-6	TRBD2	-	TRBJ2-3	TGTGCCAGCAGCCCGGGGACTAGCGGCACAGATACGCAGTATTTT	CASSPGTSGTDTQYF
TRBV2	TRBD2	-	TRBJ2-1	TGTGCCAGCGGGGGGGACCTAGCGGTTACCTACAATGAGCAGTTCTTC	CASGGDLAVTYNEQFF
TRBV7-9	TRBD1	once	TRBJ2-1	TGTGCCAGCAGCCTGGGACAGCCCAATGAGCAGTTCTTC	CASSLGQPNEQFF
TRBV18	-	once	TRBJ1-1	TGTGCCAGCTCTTCGGACAGGAACACTGAAGCTTTCTTT	CASSSDRNTEAFF
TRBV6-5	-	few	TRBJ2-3	TGTGCCAGCAGTTACTCGAGTCCGAAAGATACGCAGTATTTT	CASSYSSPKDTQYF
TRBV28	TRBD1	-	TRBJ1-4	TGTGCCAGCAGCCCCGGGACAGGGTTAGAAAAACTGTTTTTT	CASSPGTGLEKLFF
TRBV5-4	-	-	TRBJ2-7	TGTGCCAGCAGCCCTCCCGGGACTCATTACGAGCAGTACTTC	CASSPPGTHYEQYF
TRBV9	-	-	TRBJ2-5	TGTGCCAGCAGCGTAGCTGGCGGTCAAGAGACCCAGTACTTC	CASSVAGGQETQYF
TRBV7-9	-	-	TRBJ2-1	TGTGCCAGCAGCTTACAGGTCTCCTACAATGAGCAGTTCTTC	CASSLQVSYNEQFF
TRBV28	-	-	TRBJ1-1	TGTGCCAGCAGTGACAGCTTAATGAACACTGAAGCTTTCTTT	CASSDSLMNTEAFF
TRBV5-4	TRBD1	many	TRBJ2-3	TGTGCCAGCAGCGGACCGGGACAGCGCACAGATACGCAGTATTTT	CASSGPGQRTDTQYF
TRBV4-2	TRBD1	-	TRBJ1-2	TGTGCCAGCAGCGGGAACAGGGGGCGCCTCTATGGCTACACCTTC	CASSGNRGRLYGYTF
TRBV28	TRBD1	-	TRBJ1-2	TGTGCCAGCAAAATACAGGGGGCGGGGGGTTTTAGCTATGGCTACACCTTC	CASKIQGAGGFSYGYTF
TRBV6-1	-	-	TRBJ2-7	TGTGCCAGCACCACATCATCCTACGAGCAGTACTTC	CASTTSSYEQYF
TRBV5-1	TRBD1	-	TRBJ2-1	TGCGCCAGCAGCCCAGCCGGACAGGGTAACAATGAGCAGTTCTTC	CASSPAGQGNNEQFF
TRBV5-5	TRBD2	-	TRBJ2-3	TGTGCCAGCAGCTCGGGACTAGCAGTAGGGGGAGATACGCAGTATTTT	CASSSGLAVGGDTQYF
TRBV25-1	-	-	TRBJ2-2	TGTGCCAGCACCCACCCAGGGTTCCCGAACACCGGGGAGCTGTTTTTT	CASTHPGFPNTGELFF
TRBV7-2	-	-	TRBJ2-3	TGTGCCAGCAGCCTCTCTAGCTTAGATACGCAGTATTTT	CASSLSSLDTQYF
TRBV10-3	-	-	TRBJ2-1	TGTGCCATCAGCCCCGTTGATAGCGGAGGCTCTGAGCAGTTCTTC	CAISPVDSGGSEQFF